These 28 T cell receptor beta chains came from one sample sequenced in a study of beta chain features in type 1 diabetes. Expressed TCRB transcripts got sequenced, as all isolated RNA was reverse transcribed. Sequencing used immunoSEQ multiplex PCR; TCRdb keeps in-frame clones, though not all of them. The table records 200,000 to 300,000 clones, roughly a tenth of them present only once. For these receptors, no antigen is known. Study-level points and caveats: TCRB CDR3s from Type 1 diabetes patients were moderately but significantly shorter in all four CD4+ subsets.

The material sequenced was naive CD4+ T cells from blood. These receptors were taken from a man aged 25-40 years with type 1 diabetes.

This clone was found a few times. The V call is TRBV19, the J call TRBJ1-5, with D uncertain. This CDR3 is 18 amino acids long. Germline CDR1 LNHDA, CDR2 SQIVND (reference sequence). V shed 3 bases and J shed 0 bases, with 18 bases lying between them. The CDR3 coding sequence is TGTGCCAGTAGTATTGACGTGTCTGGAGGTTATAGCAATCAGCCCCAGCATTTT. Protein product: CASSIDVSGGYSNQPQHF. The whole variable domain, filled in from reference TRBV19 and TRBJ1-5, reads DGGITQSPKYLFRKEGQNVTLSCEQNLNHDAMYWYRQDPGQGLRLIYYSQIVNDFQKGDIAEGYSVSREKKESFPLTVTSAQKNPTAFYLCASSIDVSGGYSNQPQHFGDGTRLSIL.

The chain recombines TRBV4-2 with TRBJ2-3; 14 bases are shared with TRBD2. The CDR3 is made up of 18 amino acids. CDR1 and CDR2 from the germline V gene are LGHNA and YNFKEQ. The V and J ends lost 3 bases and 0 bases, in that order; junction bases with no gene match: 5. CDR3 nucleotide sequence: TGTGCCAGCAGCCACGGGACTAGCGGGGGCCAGAGCACAGATACGCAGTATTTT. As protein: CASSHGTSGGQSTDTQYF.

This chain links TRBV30 with TRBJ2-1; D is undetermined. CDR1 is GTSNPN and CDR2 is SVGIG in the germline V gene (reference sequence). There are 12 residues in the CDR3. The germline V and J ends were trimmed by 1 base and 12 bases, with 13 bases remaining between them. CDR3 residues: CAWSAPSLGQFF. The DNA for the CDR3 is TGTGCCTGGAGTGCCCCTTCCCTAGGGCAGTTCTTC.

This sequence joins TRBV15 and TRBJ2-3, with 8 bases fitting TRBD2. The CDR3 contains 17 residues. The trim removed 0 bases at V and 4 bases at J, leaving 9 bases unmatched. Germline loops: CDR1 LNHNV, CDR2 YYDKDF (reference sequence). The CDR3 DNA follows: TGTGCCACCAGCAGAGATGGGGCGGGGGGAATGGCAGATACGCAGTATTTT. Its translation: CATSRDGAGGMADTQYF.

In its sample, this clone was seen a few times. A junction boundary mismatches the germline segment, possibly from a read error. The V gene is TRBV5-4, the J gene TRBJ1-4, with no clear D. This CDR3 is built from 11 residues. Germline CDR1 reads SGHNT; CDR2 reads YYREEE (reference sequence). The CDR3 loop reads CASSLGGETVF. DNA for the CDR3: TGTGCCAGCAGCTTAGGTGGAGAAACTGTTTTT.

As concerns this clone: Distinct nucleotide sequences in the sample also encode this CDR3. This chain joins TRBV5-1 and TRBJ2-3; a possible D gene is TRBD1 (6 bases). The CDR3 consists of 13 residues. Germline CDR1 reads SGHRS; CDR2 reads YFSETQ. The V end was cut by 0 bases, the J end by 6 bases, with 8 bases between. Written as DNA, the CDR3 is TGCGCCAGCAGCTTGGGTACAGGGGATACGCAGTATTTT. Protein product: CASSLGTGDTQYF.

This clone came up a few times. This rearrangement joins TRBV5-4 to TRBJ1-2; D unresolved. Germline V gene sequence: CDR1 SGHNT, CDR2 YYREEE (reference sequence). Trimming pared 7 bases from V and 7 bases from J, leaving 17 bases between. This CDR3 spans 13 amino acids. CDR3 sequence (DNA): TGTGCCAGCCAACAACAGACAATCTCTGGCTACACCTTC. It specifies CASQQQTISGYTF. The variable domain in full, with the rest retrieved from reference TRBV5-4 and TRBJ1-2, is ETGVTQSPTHLIKTRGQQVTLRCSSQSGHNTVSWYQQALGQGPQFIFQYYREEENGRGNFPPRFSGLQFPNYSSELNVNALELDDSALYLCASQQQTISGYTFGSGTRLTVV.

This clone has a handful of counts. This chain links TRBV7-9 with TRBJ2-2; 9 bases map to TRBD1. V lost 6 bases, J lost 4 bases, and 6 bases stayed unmatched. CDR3 length equals 15 residues. Germline V gene lookup returns CDR1 SEHNR and CDR2 FQNEAQ (reference sequence). The CDR3 sequence: CASRRDRASTGELFF. The CDR3 coding sequence is TGTGCCAGCAGAAGGGACAGGGCGAGCACCGGGGAGCTGTTTTTT.

The chain employs TRBV7-2 and TRBJ1-4, with TRBD1 identical over 7 bases. Germline V gene data show CDR1 as SGHTA and CDR2 as FQGNSA. The CDR3 has 14 residues. With 3 bases clipped from V and 8 bases from J, the junction kept 6 bases outside the gene matches. The DNA of the CDR3 is TGTGCCAGCAGCTTGGACAGGTTGGGAGAAAAACTGTTTTTT. Its translation is CASSLDRLGEKLFF.

This clone has a handful of counts. The J gene is TRBJ2-5, the V gene TRBV5-4; the match to TRBD2 covers 9 bases. The trim removed 4 bases at V and 4 bases at J, leaving 5 bases unmatched. This CDR3 comprises 14 residues. Per germline, CDR1 SGHNT and CDR2 YYREEE (reference sequence). The CDR3 DNA is TGTGCCAGCAGCCGCGGGGGGGCGGGAGAGACCCAGTACTTC. Translating gives CASSRGGAGETQYF. The variable domain in full, completed from reference TRBV5-4 and TRBJ2-5, reads ETGVTQSPTHLIKTRGQQVTLRCSSQSGHNTVSWYQQALGQGPQFIFQYYREEENGRGNFPPRFSGLQFPNYSSELNVNALELDDSALYLCASSRGGAGETQYFGPGTRLLVL.

The V and J genes are TRBV11-2 and TRBJ2-2; 11 nucleotides match TRBD1. CDR3 size: 18 residues. Germline CDR1 is SGHAT and CDR2 is FQNNGV. V dropped 4 bases and J dropped 1; count of bases not matched to a gene: 8. The CDR3 region has the DNA TGTGCCAGCAGCTCATACCGGACAGGGGGCAGGAACACCGGGGAGCTGTTTTTT. Encoded protein: CASSSYRTGGRNTGELFF.

Only a few counts were recorded for this clone. The DNA of the CDR3 is TGTGCCAGCAGTCAAGAAGAGGGGGCGGGAGAGCAGTACTTC. Its protein product is CASSQEEGAGEQYF. V is TRBV7-3 and J is TRBJ2-7, with D possibly TRBD1 on 7 matching bases. Germline CDR1 and CDR2: SGHTA and FQGTGA. V shed 6 bases and J shed 7 bases, with 19 bases lying between them. This CDR3 has 14 residues.

Only a few counts were recorded for this clone. The chain couples TRBV7-9 to TRBJ2-1, with no clear D. Germline CDR1 SEHNR, CDR2 FQNEAQ (reference sequence). This CDR3 spans 14 amino acids. The V end lost 1 base, the J end lost 5 bases, and 9 bases lay between the germline ends. CDR3 coding DNA: TGTGCCAGCAGCTTAGTCACCACTAACAATGAGCAGTTCTTC. The encoded protein is CASSLVTTNNEQFF.

This clone was detected only a few times. The J gene is TRBJ2-2, the V gene TRBV4-1; 10 bases map to TRBD2. This CDR3 contains 14 residues. After removal of 2 bases from V and 9 bases from J, the junction contained 3 bases not matched to a gene. The germline V gene has CDR1 MGHRA and CDR2 YSYEKL. The CDR3: CASSQPLAGRELFF. In nucleotides, the CDR3 is TGCGCCAGCAGCCAACCACTAGCGGGGCGGGAGCTGTTTTTT.

This clone was counted only a few times. V gene TRBV4-3 combines with J gene TRBJ2-1; 13 nucleotides agree with TRBD2. Germline lookup yields CDR1 LGHNA and CDR2 YSLEER. Trimming at V came to 0 bases and at J to 9 bases, leaving 8 bases not matched to a gene. The length of the CDR3 is 17 residues. The CDR3 is CASSQDSTSGGVLEQFF. CDR3 nucleotides: TGCGCCAGCAGCCAAGATAGCACTAGCGGGGGGGTACTTGAGCAGTTCTTC.

This clone came up a few times. V gene TRBV7-9 combines with J gene TRBJ2-1; a possible D gene is TRBD2 (5 bases). Germline CDR1 SEHNR, CDR2 FQNEAQ (reference sequence). The CDR3 runs to 18 residues. The V and J ends lost 5 bases and 10 bases respectively, with 30 bases between them. For the CDR3, the DNA is TGTGCCAGCAGCCTGACTATGTCGGGGAGCTCCATCCCGTGGGAGCAGTTCTTC. Translation gives CASSLTMSGSSIPWEQFF.

This clone was counted a few times. The chain combines TRBV7-3 with TRBJ2-7; D unclear. The V gene lost 0 bases and the J gene lost 3 bases, with 6 bases spanning the gap. The CDR3 covers 13 residues. Germline V CDR1 and CDR2: SGHTA, FQGTGA. Here the CDR3 DNA reads TGTGCCAGCAGCTTAACGATCGGCTACGAGCAGTACTTC. Translating it yields CASSLTIGYEQYF.

The chain couples TRBV6-5 to TRBJ2-1; maybe TRBD1 (5 bases). Trimming pared 2 bases from V and 2 bases from J, leaving 7 bases between. Germline CDR1 MNHEY, CDR2 SVGAGI. CDR3 size: 14 residues. CDR3 residues: CASSYRGAYNEQFF. The CDR3 DNA reads TGTGCCAGCAGTTACAGGGGCGCCTACAATGAGCAGTTCTTC.

This clone occurred a few times. This chain connects TRBV23-1 to TRBJ2-2; 8 bases match TRBD1. TRBV23-1 belongs to the ORF category, with a function that is uncertain. This CDR3 has 16 residues. Germline trimming cut 6 bases from V and 6 bases from J; bases unmatched to any gene: 12. CDR3 loop: CASRRRDRGGAGELFF. The CDR3 DNA follows: TGCGCCAGCAGGAGACGCGACAGGGGCGGCGCCGGGGAGCTGTTTTTT.

In this sample, this clone turned up a few times. This chain connects TRBV18 to TRBJ2-7, with 7 positions matching TRBD1. The germline V gene encodes CDR1 KGHSH and CDR2 LQKENI. This CDR3 is built from 16 residues. V lost 2 bases, J lost 0 bases, and 7 bases stayed unmatched. CDR3 sequence (DNA): TGTGCCAGCTCACCAGCCCCACAGGGGTCCTCCTACGAGCAGTACTTC. It yields the protein CASSPAPQGSSYEQYF. The full variable domain, in which reference TRBV18 and TRBJ2-7 provide the parts outside the CDR3, is NAGVMQNPRHLVRRRGQEARLRCSPMKGHSHVYWYRQLPEEGLKFMVYLQKENIIDESGMPKERFSAEFPKEGPSILRIQQVVRGDSAAYFCASSPAPQGSSYEQYFGPGTRLTVT.

A few counts support this clone. The chain combines TRBV9 with TRBJ2-1; perhaps TRBD1 as D (6 bases). Germline V gene sequence: CDR1 SGDLS, CDR2 YYNGEE. This CDR3 has 15 amino acids. Trimming took off 3 bases at V and 0 bases at J, with 10 bases between the two ends. The chain's CDR3 is CASSARGHSYNEQFF. CDR3 bases: TGTGCCAGCAGCGCCAGGGGACACTCCTACAATGAGCAGTTCTTC. Full variable domain (missing parts from reference TRBV9 and TRBJ2-1): DSGVTQTPKHLITATGQRVTLRCSPRSGDLSVYWYQQSLDQGLQFLIQYYNGEERAKGNILERFSAQQFPDLHSELNLSSLELGDSALYFCASSARGHSYNEQFFGPGTRLTVL.

The gene calls are TRBV5-6 and TRBJ2-1; D may be TRBD2 (5 bases). V dropped 4 bases and J dropped 6 bases, with 14 bases sitting between them. Germline CDR1 reads SGHDT; CDR2 reads YYEEEE. The CDR3 sequence is 14 residues long. The CDR3 sequence is CASSVQLVGNEQFF. The CDR3 nucleotides are TGTGCCAGCAGCGTGCAACTAGTAGGCAATGAGCAGTTCTTC.

The chain couples TRBV7-8 to TRBJ2-5; 9 bases agree with TRBD1. CDR1 is SGHVS and CDR2 is FQNEAQ in the germline V gene. J was trimmed by 5 bases and V by 4 bases; bases with no gene match: 8. The length of the CDR3 is 15 residues. The CDR3 DNA reads TGTGCCAGCAGCTCGCACAGGGGGCGCAGGGAGACCCAGTACTTC. Translated, it gives CASSSHRGRRETQYF.

The chain couples TRBV7-3 to TRBJ2-2, with TRBD2 identical over 10 bases. CDR3 length: 16 amino acids. Unmatched junction bases numbered 2, after V lost 4 bases and J lost 0 bases. Germline V gives CDR1 SGHTA, CDR2 FQGTGA. The CDR3 region is CASSYSGGSNTGELFF. The CDR3, as DNA: TGTGCCAGCAGCTATAGCGGGGGGTCGAACACCGGGGAGCTGTTTTTT. The variable domain in full, with the rest retrieved from reference TRBV7-3 and TRBJ2-2, is GAGVSQTPSNKVTEKGKYVELRCDPISGHTALYWYRQSLGQGPEFLIYFQGTGAADDSGLPNDRFFAVRPEGSVSTLKIQRTERGDSAVYLCASSYSGGSNTGELFFGEGSRLTVL.

The chain joins TRBV18 to TRBJ2-1, with a tentative D call TRBD2 (6 bases). This CDR3 region has 15 residues. Trimming stripped 3 bases from V and 3 bases from J, with 12 bases between. Germline V CDR1 and CDR2: KGHSH, LQKENI. The CDR3, as DNA: TGTGCCAGCTCACCGGGGTTAGCGGACTACAATGAGCAGTTCTTC. Translation: CASSPGLADYNEQFF.

V gene TRBV5-1 combines with J gene TRBJ2-3; 13 bases fit TRBD2. Germline V gives CDR1 SGHRS, CDR2 YFSETQ. V lost 4 bases and J lost 7; bases outside the gene matches: 9. This CDR3 comprises 16 residues. The CDR3 sequence is CASSQLAGGDRHTQYF. The CDR3 DNA reads as TGCGCCAGCAGCCAACTAGCGGGGGGGGACCGACATACGCAGTATTTT.

The V gene is TRBV6-6, the J gene TRBJ1-2; no reliable D call. Trimming took off 6 bases at V and 6 bases at J, with 14 bases between the two ends. CDR3 length equals 13 residues. Germline V CDR1 and CDR2: MNHNY, SVGAGI (reference sequence). CDR3 residues: CASSMGGRNGYTF. The CDR3 bases are TGTGCCAGCAGCATGGGTGGGAGGAATGGCTACACCTTC.

This chain joins TRBV23-1 and TRBJ1-6; possible D gene TRBD1, 5 bases. Being an ORF, TRBV23-1 has a function that is uncertain. Between the trimmed V and J ends, which lost 2 bases and 6 bases, there was a span of 8 bases. The CDR3 has 14 amino acids. The CDR3 coding sequence is TGCGCCAGCAGTCAAGGGGCAGTTAATTCACCCCTCCACTTT. This encodes CASSQGAVNSPLHF.